This is a list of T cell receptor beta chains from one sample in a study of blood T cells in healthy people across ages. TCRdb re-derived calls from the 5' RACE reads in MiXCR, one entry per CDR3 protein. This table holds 600,000 or so distinct CDR3 sequences, around 31% found once. Sample: blood. The origin of the receptors is a woman aged 80 or older in good health. Each CDR3 is given with its conserved first and last residue. The D gene is left open where the match is weak. Clone size is shown for a subset of rows, as once, few, many or a class of expanded clone.

TGTGCCAGCAGTGTGGTGCCGGGGACAGGTTACGAGCAGTACTTC | CASSVVPGTGYEQYF | . | TRBD1 | TRBJ2-7 | TRBV6-4
TGCAGTGCTAGAGATTCTGCAGGAAAAGGGTACGAGCAGTACTTC | CSARDSAGKGYEQYF | . | . | TRBJ2-7 | TRBV20-1
TGTGCCAGCAGCCCAACTAGCGGGGGGGCCAAAAAGACCCAGTACTTC | CASSPTSGGAKKTQYF | many | TRBD2 | TRBJ2-5 | TRBV7-2
TGTGCCAGCAGTTATCGTAGCGGGGATTTCTACGAGCAGTACTTC | CASSYRSGDFYEQYF | . | TRBD2 | TRBJ2-7 | TRBV6-2/TRBV6-3
TGTGCCAGCAGTCCATGGACAGTTAGCACAGATACGCAGTATTTT | CASSPWTVSTDTQYF | many | . | TRBJ2-3 | TRBV6-5
TGTGCCAGCAGGGCCGGGACAGGGGGCTCTGGTTTCATGAACACTGAAGCTTTCTTT | CASRAGTGGSGFMNTEAFF | few | TRBD1 | TRBJ1-1 | TRBV28
TGTGCCAGCAGTTACCGAACGGGGGGGCCCCCAGATACGCAGTATTTT | CASSYRTGGPPDTQYF | . | TRBD2 | TRBJ2-3 | TRBV6-2/TRBV6-3
TGTGCCAGCAGGAGACAGTGGCTAGCGGGAGGGGACAGCACAGATACGCAGTATTTT | CASRRQWLAGGDSTDTQYF | . | TRBD2 | TRBJ2-3 | TRBV12-3/TRBV12-4
TGTGCCAGCAGTTTTACGGACAGGGAAACAGAGACCCAGTACTTC | CASSFTDRETETQYF | few | TRBD1 | TRBJ2-5 | TRBV28
TGCAGTGCTAGAGATAGGAGGCGGGGGAACACTGAAGCTTTCTTT | CSARDRRRGNTEAFF | . | . | TRBJ1-1 | TRBV20-1
TGCAGTGCTATAGGAACAGGGACAGCCTCCACCAATCAGCCCCAGCATTTT | CSAIGTGTASTNQPQHF | many | TRBD1 | TRBJ1-5 | TRBV20-1
TGCAGTGCTAGGATGAATGAAAAACTGTTTTTT | CSARMNEKLFF | . | . | TRBJ1-4 | TRBV20-1
TGCAGTGCCTACCGGGCAAACACTGAAGCTTTCTTT | CSAYRANTEAFF | few | . | TRBJ1-1 | TRBV20-1
TGTGCCAGCAGCTTAGACGGCGAGACCCAGTACTTC | CASSLDGETQYF | many | . | TRBJ2-5 | TRBV7-9
TGCAGTGCAATTCGGGACAGGGGAAGCGGCTACACCTTC | CSAIRDRGSGYTF | many | TRBD1 | TRBJ1-2 | TRBV20-1
TGTGCCAGCAGCCAATGGGCCTCGCGAGGTAATTCACCCCTCCACTTT | CASSQWASRGNSPLHF | few | . | TRBJ1-6 | TRBV3-1
TGTGCCAGCAGTCGTGGGGCCCTCTACGAGCAGTACTTC | CASSRGALYEQYF | many | . | TRBJ2-7 | TRBV27
TGTGCCTGGAGTCCGGGGCAGGGGGCTGGGTATGGCTACACCTTC | CAWSPGQGAGYGYTF | . | TRBD1 | TRBJ1-2 | TRBV30
TGTGCCAGCAGCCAAATGGGGGGTACCCAAGAGACCCAGTACTTC | CASSQMGGTQETQYF | . | . | TRBJ2-5 | TRBV3-1
TGTGCCAGCAGGGTCTCTCGGGAGGACACTGAAGCTTTCTTT | CASRVSREDTEAFF | few | . | TRBJ1-1 | TRBV28
TGTGCCAGCAGTTACCTCGGTGGTGAGCAGTTCTTC | CASSYLGGEQFF | many | . | TRBJ2-1 | TRBV6-2/TRBV6-3
TGTGCCAGCACTCGGGGGGCCAGGGACCTCTCTGGGGCCAACGTCCTGACTTTC | CASTRGARDLSGANVLTF | few | . | TRBJ2-6 | TRBV6-1
TGTGCCAGCCGGGACTGGAATACGCAGTATTTT | CASRDWNTQYF | . | . | TRBJ2-3 | TRBV28
TGCGCCAGCAGCCAAGATTTAGAGACCCAGTACTTC | CASSQDLETQYF | many | . | TRBJ2-5 | TRBV4-1
TGCAGTGCCGGGGACGGGATCGGAGAAAAACTGTTTTTT | CSAGDGIGEKLFF | . | . | TRBJ1-4 | TRBV20-1
TGCAGTGCTAGAGCACCCACAGAGCGGGGGGGTCGCGAGCAGTACTTC | CSARAPTERGGREQYF | many | TRBD2 | TRBJ2-7 | TRBV20-1
TGTGCCAGCAGCCTACTGGGCCGCCGGGACAGCTCCTACGAGCAGTACTTC | CASSLLGRRDSSYEQYF | many | TRBD1 | TRBJ2-7 | TRBV7-2
TGCAGTGCTTGGGGATCTAACACCGGGGAGCTGTTTTTT | CSAWGSNTGELFF | . | . | TRBJ2-2 | TRBV20-1
TGTGCCACCAGTGATTTAGCCAACGACGATACGCAGTATTTT | CATSDLANDDTQYF | many | . | TRBJ2-3 | TRBV24-1
TGTGCCAGCAGCGGCCCTCCTGGAGAAGAGACCCAGTACTTC | CASSGPPGEETQYF | . | . | TRBJ2-5 | TRBV5-6
TGCAGTGCTAGAACGGCAGTAAATCAGCCCCAGCATTTT | CSARTAVNQPQHF | few | . | TRBJ1-5 | TRBV20-1
TGTGTCAGCAGCGTGGGACAGGGGAACTATGGCTACACCTTC | CVSSVGQGNYGYTF | . | TRBD1 | TRBJ1-2 | TRBV25-1
TGTGCCTGGAGTCCCCAGGGTTGGGGCGGTGAAAAACTGTTTTTT | CAWSPQGWGGEKLFF | . | . | TRBJ1-4 | TRBV30
TGTGCCAGCACCCCGGCTAGCGGGCAGACCCAGTACTTC | CASTPASGQTQYF | many | TRBD2 | TRBJ2-5 | TRBV12-3/TRBV12-4
TGCAGTGCTAGATTTACGGGGGGCGCAGATACGCAGTATTTT | CSARFTGGADTQYF | . | . | TRBJ2-3 | TRBV20-1
TGTGCCAGCAGTTACTACGGACAGGGCACAGATACGCAGTATTTT | CASSYYGQGTDTQYF | few | TRBD1 | TRBJ2-3 | TRBV6-6
TGTGCCATCAGTGAGTCCCGGGTAAACGAGCTTGAAGCTTTCTTT | CAISESRVNELEAFF | many | . | TRBJ1-1 | TRBV10-3
TGTGCCTGGAGTGCGGGGCAGATCTACGAGCAGTACTTC | CAWSAGQIYEQYF | few | . | TRBJ2-7 | TRBV30
TGTGCCAGCAGTTCCGCGACAGGCGTAAGCACAGATACGCAGTATTTT | CASSSATGVSTDTQYF | many | . | TRBJ2-3 | TRBV27
TGTGCCAGCACGCACGAAGCTACGGACGAGCAGTACTTC | CASTHEATDEQYF | . | . | TRBJ2-7 | TRBV6-2/TRBV6-3
TGTGCCAGCAGCTTAGCTGGGGGACAGGGACCGGGGGAGCTGTTTTTT | CASSLAGGQGPGELFF | . | TRBD1 | TRBJ2-2 | TRBV7-2
TGTGCTAGTGGACCGGGACAGGGCGGCGAAGCTTTCTTT | CASGPGQGGEAFF | . | TRBD1 | TRBJ1-1 | TRBV12-5
TGCGCCGGCAGCTTGAATTTGTTATTCGGGAACACTGAAGCTTTCTTT | CAGSLNLLFGNTEAFF | . | . | TRBJ1-1 | TRBV5-1
TGTGCCAGCAGTTCTACGGACAGGGACTATGGCTACACCTTC | CASSSTDRDYGYTF | many | TRBD1 | TRBJ1-2 | TRBV27
TGCAGTGCTGTTACAGGGGGCAATCAGCCCCAGCATTTT | CSAVTGGNQPQHF | many | TRBD1 | TRBJ1-5 | TRBV20-1
TGCGCCAGCAGCGGAACGGGACTCCTGCCCTCTGGGGCCAACGTCCTGACTTTC | CASSGTGLLPSGANVLTF | few | . | TRBJ2-6 | TRBV5-1
TGTGCCAGCAGCCTGCCTCTGACAGGGGATGGCTACACCTTC | CASSLPLTGDGYTF | . | TRBD1 | TRBJ1-2 | TRBV28
TGTGCCAGCAGCTTGGTCACTGACAGAAACTATGGCTACACCTTC | CASSLVTDRNYGYTF | many | . | TRBJ1-2 | TRBV5-6
TGTGCCAGCAGCCAAGAGGCCGATAATGAAAAACTGTTTTTT | CASSQEADNEKLFF | many | . | TRBJ1-4 | TRBV7-6
TGTGCCAGCAGCTTGTTGGGGACTAGCGGGGTTCTCGAGCAGTACTTC | CASSLLGTSGVLEQYF | many | TRBD2 | TRBJ2-7 | TRBV7-8
TGTGCCTGGAGTGTTGGACAGTCCCTAGAGCAGTACTTC | CAWSVGQSLEQYF | many | . | TRBJ2-7 | TRBV30
TGTGCCAGCAGCAGTCTCCCGGGACAGAGCTCCTACGAGCAGTACTTC | CASSSLPGQSSYEQYF | many | TRBD1 | TRBJ2-7 | TRBV7-8
TGTGCCAGCGGTATACAGGGCGTCGAGCAGTACTTC | CASGIQGVEQYF | many | . | TRBJ2-7 | TRBV3-1
TGCAGTGCTAGAGATCTGCTAGCACGCACAGATACGCAGTATTTT | CSARDLLARTDTQYF | . | . | TRBJ2-3 | TRBV20-1
TGTGCCAGCAGCTTAGCAATCAACACCGGGGAGCTGTTTTTT | CASSLAINTGELFF | . | . | TRBJ2-2 | TRBV7-9
TGCGCCAGCGGGACAGGGACTAATGAAAAACTGTTTTTT | CASGTGTNEKLFF | . | TRBD1 | TRBJ1-4 | TRBV5-1
TGCGCCAGCAGCCAAGAAGGGTCCCTAGGTCCCCTGAACACTGAAGCTTTCTTT | CASSQEGSLGPLNTEAFF | . | . | TRBJ1-1 | TRBV4-1
TGCAGTGCTAGCAGACAGGAACTTAATTCACCCCTCCACTTT | CSASRQELNSPLHF | few | . | TRBJ1-6 | TRBV20-1
TGTGCCAGCACCCTGAGCGGGGCCAACGTCCTGACTTTC | CASTLSGANVLTF | many | . | TRBJ2-6 | TRBV7-2